A single T cell receptor (beta chain) is shown here with its context. This entry belongs to a study of CD8 T cells in Susac syndrome. RNA amounts of roughly 0.45 to 1 ug underwent reverse transcription with random hexamers. TCRdb redid the calling of the immunoSEQ multiplex PCR reads with MiXCR, one entry per CDR3 protein. The sample carries about 130,000 distinct CDR3 sequences, around 90% recorded once. This sequence was found in a human donor with multiple sclerosis. Sequenced sample: CD8+ T cells from PBMCs.

Here the CDR3 reads CASSRGTPSYEQYF. The CDR3 DNA is TGCGCCAGCAGCCGCGGGACTCCCTCCTACGAGCAGTACTTC. The chain employs TRBV4-1 and TRBJ2-7; D might be TRBD2 (6 bases). Germline loops: CDR1 MGHRA, CDR2 YSYEKL. The CDR3 runs to 14 residues. Trimming took 4 bases from V and 0 from J, leaving 10 bases between them.